The 2 T cell receptor beta chains given below trace back to one sample, sequenced in a study of CD8 T cells in Susac syndrome. When the RNA was reverse transcribed, random hexamers were used with an input of 0.5 to 1 ug. From the immunoSEQ multiplex PCR reads, TCRdb called clonotypes with MiXCR, one entry per CDR3 protein. The data contain approximately 140,000 distinct CDR3 sequences, approximately 95% of them singletons. Sequences were obtained from CD8+ T cells from PBMCs. The receptors here all came from a human donor in good health.

CDR3 DNA: TGTGCCAGCAGCCAAGTCGACAGCCCCTATGGCTACACCTTC. The encoded protein is CASSQVDSPYGYTF. The rearrangement uses TRBV3-1 and TRBJ1-2, with a tentative D call TRBD1 (5 bases). CDR1 is LGHDT, CDR2 YNNKEL, per germline (reference sequence). The CDR3 spans 14 residues. V gave up 1 base and J gave up 4 bases, with 10 bases separating them.

The V and J genes are TRBV20-1 and TRBJ2-7; TRBD1 matches 8 bases. The CDR3 runs 14 residues. Germline-derived CDR1 and CDR2 are DFQATT and SNEGSKA (reference sequence). V was pared by 3 bases and J by 6 bases, with 10 bases of the junction left unmatched. The CDR3 nucleotides read TGCAGTGCTAGTGAGGTGACAGGGGTTTTCGAGCAGTACTTC. This gives the protein CSASEVTGVFEQYF.